These T cell receptor beta chains were read from a single sample in a study of blood T cell repertoires in COVID-19. The repertoire was sequenced with immunoSEQ multiplex PCR; TCRdb's copy has only in-frame clones and lacks some. There are about 380,000 clones in the sample; 90% occur only once, and 6.5% lies in the top ten. The sequencing input was peripheral blood. The source of these receptors is a man between 18 and 35 years old with active or convalescent COVID-19. Both conserved end residues are part of each CDR3. The D gene is left open where the match is weak. Clone sizes are given selectively: once, few, many, or a class where the clone is expanded.

j_gene: TRBJ1-1; abundance: -; v_gene: TRBV16; d_gene: -; CDR3nt: TGTGCCAGCAGCCAATGGAGTGAAGCTTTCTTT; CDR3aa: CASSQWSEAFF
j_gene: TRBJ2-5; abundance: -; v_gene: TRBV28; d_gene: TRBD1; CDR3nt: TGTGCCAGCAGTCTCCGGGACAGGAGCAACCAAGAGACCCAGTACTTC; CDR3aa: CASSLRDRSNQETQYF
j_gene: TRBJ2-7; abundance: -; v_gene: TRBV3-1/TRBV3-2; d_gene: TRBD2; CDR3nt: TGTGCCAGCAGCCAAGGGGCGGGGGCCTACGAGCAGTACTTC; CDR3aa: CASSQGAGAYEQYF
j_gene: TRBJ2-3; abundance: -; v_gene: TRBV7-2; d_gene: TRBD1; CDR3nt: TGTGCCAGCAGCTTAGCCGGGACAGCCCCTAGCACAGATACGCAGTATTTT; CDR3aa: CASSLAGTAPSTDTQYF
j_gene: TRBJ2-3; abundance: -; v_gene: TRBV2; d_gene: TRBD1; CDR3nt: TGTGCCAGCAGCGGCGACAGGGTGGTTGGCACAGATACGCAGTATTTT; CDR3aa: CASSGDRVVGTDTQYF
j_gene: TRBJ2-3; abundance: -; v_gene: TRBV24-1; d_gene: TRBD2; CDR3nt: TGTGCCACCAGTGAGAGGGAGAGGGGAGGGGCAGATACGCAGTATTTT; CDR3aa: CATSERERGGADTQYF
j_gene: TRBJ1-1; abundance: -; v_gene: TRBV18; d_gene: -; CDR3nt: TGTGCCAGCTCACCATACCCAGAGAACACTGAAGCTTTCTTT; CDR3aa: CASSPYPENTEAFF
j_gene: TRBJ2-1; abundance: -; v_gene: TRBV12-3/TRBV12-4; d_gene: -; CDR3nt: TGTGCCAGCAGTTCGGTCGTCCATGAGCAGTTCTTC; CDR3aa: CASSSVVHEQFF
j_gene: TRBJ2-7; abundance: once; v_gene: TRBV5-1; d_gene: TRBD2; CDR3nt: TGCGCCAGCAGCTTAGGGGTAGCGGGAGGTACCGAGCAGTACTTC; CDR3aa: CASSLGVAGGTEQYF
j_gene: TRBJ1-1; abundance: -; v_gene: TRBV2; d_gene: -; CDR3nt: TGTGCCAGCAGTAAAGGTGAGGTGAACACTGAAGCTTTCTTT; CDR3aa: CASSKGEVNTEAFF
j_gene: TRBJ2-7; abundance: -; v_gene: TRBV27; d_gene: TRBD2; CDR3nt: TGTGCCAGCAGTTTCGCGGGGGGGCTGTACGAGCAGTACTTC; CDR3aa: CASSFAGGLYEQYF
j_gene: TRBJ1-1; abundance: -; v_gene: TRBV7-9; d_gene: TRBD1; CDR3nt: TGTGCCAGCAGTCCGACAGGGGGGACTGAAGCTTTCTTT; CDR3aa: CASSPTGGTEAFF
j_gene: TRBJ2-3; abundance: -; v_gene: TRBV7-3; d_gene: TRBD2; CDR3nt: TGTGCCAGCAGCTTAAGCCCGGCTAGCGGGGGGTCAGATACGCAGTATTTT; CDR3aa: CASSLSPASGGSDTQYF
j_gene: TRBJ1-1; abundance: -; v_gene: TRBV28; d_gene: TRBD1; CDR3nt: TGTGCCAGCAGTTCCCCCGGGACAGGGAGTCGGACTGAAGCTTTCTTT; CDR3aa: CASSSPGTGSRTEAFF
j_gene: TRBJ1-6; abundance: -; v_gene: TRBV12-3/TRBV12-4; d_gene: -; CDR3nt: TGTGCCAGCACCTTAGAACAGGGAACGGGTCTCCACTTT; CDR3aa: CASTLEQGTGLHF
j_gene: TRBJ1-5; abundance: -; v_gene: TRBV19; d_gene: TRBD1; CDR3nt: TGTGCCAGTAGCGTGACAGGGGCCAGGCAGCCCCAGCATTTT; CDR3aa: CASSVTGARQPQHF
j_gene: TRBJ2-2; abundance: -; v_gene: TRBV11-2; d_gene: -; CDR3nt: TGTGCCAGCAGTTGGGACGGGAGTAACACCGGGGAGCTGTTTTTT; CDR3aa: CASSWDGSNTGELFF
j_gene: TRBJ2-3; abundance: -; v_gene: TRBV19; d_gene: -; CDR3nt: TGTGCCAGTAGTATAGACCGGGTGGGCACAGATACGCAGTATTTT; CDR3aa: CASSIDRVGTDTQYF
j_gene: TRBJ1-1; abundance: -; v_gene: TRBV21-1; d_gene: -; CDR3nt: TGTGCCAGCAGCAAAGGGGCGGAGAGCGGTCACACTGAAGCTTTCTTT; CDR3aa: CASSKGAESGHTEAFF
j_gene: TRBJ2-7; abundance: -; v_gene: TRBV30; d_gene: TRBD2; CDR3nt: TGTGCCTGGACTGCGGGAGGCGCGGGCGAGCAGTACTTC; CDR3aa: CAWTAGGAGEQYF
j_gene: TRBJ2-1; abundance: -; v_gene: TRBV7-2; d_gene: -; CDR3nt: TGTGCCAGCAGCTTAGTGGCGGTGAGTGAGCAGTTCTTC; CDR3aa: CASSLVAVSEQFF
j_gene: TRBJ1-2; abundance: -; v_gene: TRBV5-1; d_gene: TRBD1; CDR3nt: TGCGCCAGCAGCCCGGGGACAGTAAATGGCTACACCTTC; CDR3aa: CASSPGTVNGYTF
j_gene: TRBJ2-1; abundance: -; v_gene: TRBV19; d_gene: -; CDR3nt: TGTGCCAGTAGTATAACAGGGTACAATGAGCAGTTCTTC; CDR3aa: CASSITGYNEQFF
j_gene: TRBJ2-7; abundance: -; v_gene: TRBV9; d_gene: TRBD2; CDR3nt: TGTGCCAGCAGCGGAGCGGGAGGGCCGGACGAGCAGTACTTC; CDR3aa: CASSGAGGPDEQYF
j_gene: TRBJ1-3; abundance: -; v_gene: TRBV29-1; d_gene: -; CDR3nt: TGCAGCGCCTTGCAGTGGGAGGGAGGAAACACCATATATTTT; CDR3aa: CSALQWEGGNTIYF
j_gene: TRBJ1-1; abundance: -; v_gene: TRBV18; d_gene: -; CDR3nt: TGTGCCAGCTCACAGTACAGGGTCGGCACTGAAGCTTTCTTT; CDR3aa: CASSQYRVGTEAFF